The 8 T cell receptor beta chains given below trace back to one sample, sequenced in a study of identical twins. TCRdb itself ran the 5' RACE reads through MiXCR, one entry per CDR3 protein. The table shows about 530,000 distinct CDR3 sequences, with nearly 15% occurring only once. This sample also belongs to another study, concerning yellow fever vaccine responses in identical twins.

Material for sequencing was CD4+ T cells sorted from blood. Receptor source: a woman aged 18-29 years in good health.

V usage is TRBV7-6 and J usage is TRBJ1-2; D is undetermined. In germline, CDR1 is SGHVS, CDR2 FNYEAQ. The CDR3 has 13 residues. Trimming removed 0 bases from V and 6 bases from J, with 8 bases in between. The DNA of the CDR3 is TGTGCCAGCAGCTTAGCAGGGTATGATGGCTACACCTTC. It encodes CASSLAGYDGYTF.

Many counts were recorded for this clonotype. The chain is built from TRBV7-2 and TRBJ2-1; TRBD1 is a possible D gene (6 bases). V lost 4 bases and J 5 bases, leaving 18 bases between the germline ends. CDR1 SGHTA and CDR2 FQGNSA come from the germline V gene. This CDR3 has 16 amino acids. CDR3 in DNA: TGTGCCAGCAGCTCGCCCAGGGGCCTACAAGACAATGAGCAGTTCTTC. This codes for CASSSPRGLQDNEQFF.

The V gene is TRBV19, the J gene TRBJ2-7; 10 bases fit TRBD1. The ends lost 8 bases at V and 6 bases at J; junction bases unmatched: 16. CDR1 and CDR2 from the germline V gene are LNHDA and SQIVND (reference sequence). CDR3 length: 16 residues. CDR3 region: CASSARRPGQGTEQYF. DNA for the CDR3: TGTGCCAGTTCCGCTAGGAGACCGGGACAGGGGACCGAGCAGTACTTC.

V is TRBV12-5 and J is TRBJ2-3; TRBD1 is a possible D gene (6 bases). Trimming stripped 0 bases from V and 2 bases from J, with 9 bases between. The CDR3 loop spans 15 amino acids. Germline-derived CDR1 and CDR2 are LGHNT and FRNRAP. CDR3 region: CASGLVQGNTDTQYF. CDR3 DNA sequence: TGTGCTAGTGGTTTGGTACAGGGAAACACAGATACGCAGTATTTT. Complete variable domain (other parts from reference TRBV12-5 and TRBJ2-3): DARVTQTPRHKVTEMGQEVTMRCQPILGHNTVFWYRQTMMQGLELLAYFRNRAPLDDSGMPKDRFSAEMPDATLATLKIQPSEPRDSAVYFCASGLVQGNTDTQYFGPGTRLTVL.

This clonotype was detected many times. The CDR3 loop reads CASSLWAAYEQYF. For the CDR3, the DNA is TGCGCCAGCAGTTTGTGGGCAGCCTACGAGCAGTACTTC. The chain carries TRBV5-1 and TRBJ2-7; the D is unclear. Germline assignment: CDR1 SGHRS and CDR2 YFSETQ. Trimming took off 5 bases at V and 2 bases at J, with 11 bases between the two ends. This CDR3 has 13 residues.

This clonotype was seen a few times. The rearrangement links TRBV24-1 to TRBJ2-1, with TRBD2 matching over 7 bases. The CDR3 spans 13 residues. The V segment lost 7 bases and the J segment 6 bases; nucleotides outside the gene matches: 5. The germline gives CDR1 KGHDR, CDR2 SFDVKD. The CDR3 protein is CATSRDYVNEQFF. The CDR3 DNA follows: TGTGCCACCAGCCGGGACTACGTCAATGAGCAGTTCTTC.

J is TRBJ2-7 and V is TRBV7-9, with D uncertain. V lost 3 bases, J lost 2 bases, and 5 bases lay in between. CDR3 length equals 12 residues. Per the germline V gene, CDR1 is SEHNR and CDR2 is FQNEAQ (reference sequence). The CDR3 DNA sequence: TGTGCCAGCAGCTTTGTTCCCTACGAGCAGTACTTC. Its protein product is CASSFVPYEQYF. Full variable domain (remainder filled in from reference TRBV7-9 and TRBJ2-7): DTGVSQNPRHKITKRGQNVTFRCDPISEHNRLYWYRQTLGQGPEFLTYFQNEAQLEKSRLLSDRFSAERPKGSFSTLEIQRTEQGDSAMYLCASSFVPYEQYFGPGTRLTVT.

V gene TRBV28 combines with J gene TRBJ2-7; D uncertain. Germline V lookup: CDR1 MDHEN, CDR2 SYDVKM. Trimming removed 3 bases at V and 3 bases at J, with 12 bases between. The CDR3 sequence is 14 residues long. The chain's CDR3 is CASSFWSPHYEQYV. CDR3 nucleotide sequence: TGTGCCAGCAGTTTCTGGTCTCCTCACTACGAGCAGTACGTC.